The rows below give T cell receptor beta chains drawn from one sample of a study of blood T cell repertoires in COVID-19. Data came from immunoSEQ multiplex PCR; TCRdb stores just in-frame clones and leaves some out. Here the sample spans over 200,000 clones, 86% being singletons. Sequencing input: peripheral blood. The receptors shown here come from a man in his forties who had recovered from COVID-19. CDR3s include the opening cysteine and the closing phenylalanine or tryptophan. Fields, in order: D gene, clone size, J gene, V gene, CDR3 protein, CDR3 DNA. The D gene is left open where the match is weak. The size field is filled for only some rows; it gives once, few, many or a size class.

- few TRBJ1-1 TRBV7-9 CASSLGTVLIGSFF TGTGCCAGCAGCTTAGGGACAGTCCTAATCGGATCTTTCTTT
TRBD1 - TRBJ1-3 TRBV24-1 CATQQDRGCGNTIYF TGTGCCACCCAACAGGACAGGGGGTGTGGAAACACCATATATTTT
- - TRBJ1-3 TRBV7-9 CASGGTEDGGNTIYF TGTGCCAGCGGAGGGACGGAAGACGGAGGAAACACCATATATTTT
- - TRBJ1-3 TRBV21-1 CASHLPAVLGNTIYF TGTGCCAGCCACCTCCCCGCGGTTTTGGGAAACACCATATATTTT
- - TRBJ2-7 TRBV21-1 CASRQAGPPDEQYF TGTGCCAGCAGACAAGCGGGCCCGCCAGACGAGCAGTACTTC
- - TRBJ2-1 TRBV21-1 CASSKASSPYNEQFF TGTGCCAGCAGCAAAGCGAGTAGCCCCTACAATGAGCAGTTCTTC
- - TRBJ1-1 TRBV19 CASSIVGVRAFF TGTGCCAGTAGTATAGTCGGGGTTCGGGCTTTCTTT
- once TRBJ2-7 TRBV7-8 CASSLVGGFEQYF TGTGCCAGCAGCTTAGTAGGAGGGTTCGAGCAGTACTTC
- few TRBJ1-1 TRBV27 CASSIREGNTEAFF TGTGCCAGCAGTATCAGGGAAGGGAACACTGAAGCTTTCTTT
TRBD1 - TRBJ2-7 TRBV5-4 CASSPHGQGIYEQYF TGTGCCAGCAGCCCCCACGGACAGGGGATTTACGAGCAGTACTTC
TRBD1 - TRBJ2-3 TRBV7-2 CASSLVRGRTDTQYF TGTGCCAGCAGCTTAGTCAGGGGGCGCACAGATACGCAGTATTTT
TRBD2 - TRBJ2-3 TRBV11-2 CASSPPTGLAGADTQYF TGTGCCAGCAGCCCCCCAACCGGACTAGCGGGGGCAGATACGCAGTATTTT